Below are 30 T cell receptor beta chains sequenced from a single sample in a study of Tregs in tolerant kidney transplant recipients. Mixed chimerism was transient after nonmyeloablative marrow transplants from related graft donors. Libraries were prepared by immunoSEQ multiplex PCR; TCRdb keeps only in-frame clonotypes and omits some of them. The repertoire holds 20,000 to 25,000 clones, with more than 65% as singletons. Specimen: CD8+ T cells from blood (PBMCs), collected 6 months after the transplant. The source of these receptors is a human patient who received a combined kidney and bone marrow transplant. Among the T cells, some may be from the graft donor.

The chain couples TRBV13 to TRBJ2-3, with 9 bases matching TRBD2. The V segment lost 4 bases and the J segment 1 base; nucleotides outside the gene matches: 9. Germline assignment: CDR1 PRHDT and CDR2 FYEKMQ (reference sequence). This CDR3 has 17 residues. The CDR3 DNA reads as TGTGCCAGCAGCTCCTCCCAAATAGCGGGGGGCACAGATACGCAGTATTTT. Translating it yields CASSSSQIAGGTDTQYF.

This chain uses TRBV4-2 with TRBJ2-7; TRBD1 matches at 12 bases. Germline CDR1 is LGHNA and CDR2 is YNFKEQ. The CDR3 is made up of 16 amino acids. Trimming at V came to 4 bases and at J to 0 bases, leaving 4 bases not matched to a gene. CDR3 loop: CASSPGTGGDSYEQYF. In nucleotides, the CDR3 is TGTGCCAGCAGCCCGGGGACAGGGGGCGACTCCTACGAGCAGTACTTC.

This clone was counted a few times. The CDR3 DNA is TGTGCCAGCAGCGGAGGGACTAGCGGGACCAGGGAGCAGTACTTC. Translating gives CASSGGTSGTREQYF. The J gene is TRBJ2-7, the V gene TRBV13, with 13 bases lining up with TRBD2. The CDR3 runs to 15 residues. The ends lost 5 bases at V and 7 bases at J; junction bases unmatched: 8. CDR1 PRHDT and CDR2 FYEKMQ come from the germline V gene (reference sequence).

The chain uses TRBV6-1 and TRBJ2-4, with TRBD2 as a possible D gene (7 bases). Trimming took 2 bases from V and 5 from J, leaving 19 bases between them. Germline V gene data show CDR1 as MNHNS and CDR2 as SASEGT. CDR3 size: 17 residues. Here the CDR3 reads CASSEWGGGIMENIQYF. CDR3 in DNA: TGTGCCAGCAGTGAATGGGGAGGGGGGATAATGGAAAACATTCAGTACTTC.

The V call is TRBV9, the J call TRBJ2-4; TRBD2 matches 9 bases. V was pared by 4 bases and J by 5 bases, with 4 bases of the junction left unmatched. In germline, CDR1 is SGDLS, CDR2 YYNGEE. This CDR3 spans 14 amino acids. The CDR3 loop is CASSSPSGENIQYF. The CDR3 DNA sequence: TGTGCCAGCAGCTCGCCTAGCGGGGAAAACATTCAGTACTTC.

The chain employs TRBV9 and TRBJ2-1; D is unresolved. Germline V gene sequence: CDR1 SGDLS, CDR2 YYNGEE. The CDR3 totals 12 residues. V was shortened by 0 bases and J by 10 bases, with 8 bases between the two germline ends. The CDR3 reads CASSVAFQEQFF. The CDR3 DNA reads TGTGCCAGCAGCGTAGCTTTCCAGGAGCAGTTCTTC.

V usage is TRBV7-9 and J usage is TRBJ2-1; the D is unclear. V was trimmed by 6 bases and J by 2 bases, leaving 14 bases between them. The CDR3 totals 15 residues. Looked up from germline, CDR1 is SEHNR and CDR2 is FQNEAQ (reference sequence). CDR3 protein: CASRGLADAYNEQFF. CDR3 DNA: TGTGCCAGCAGGGGCCTGGCTGACGCCTACAATGAGCAGTTCTTC.

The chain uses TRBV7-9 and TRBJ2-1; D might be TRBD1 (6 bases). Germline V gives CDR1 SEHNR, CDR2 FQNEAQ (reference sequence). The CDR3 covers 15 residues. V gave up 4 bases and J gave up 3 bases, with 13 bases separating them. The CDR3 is CASSSATGNYNEQFF. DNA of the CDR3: TGTGCCAGCAGCTCCGCGACAGGAAACTACAATGAGCAGTTCTTC.

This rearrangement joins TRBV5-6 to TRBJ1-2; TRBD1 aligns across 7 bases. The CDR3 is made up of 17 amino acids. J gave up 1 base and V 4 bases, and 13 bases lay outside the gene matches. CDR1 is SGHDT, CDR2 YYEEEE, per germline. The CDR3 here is CASSLRRQGTFNYGYTF. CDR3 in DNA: TGTGCCAGCAGCCTCAGACGACAGGGTACCTTTAACTATGGCTACACCTTC.

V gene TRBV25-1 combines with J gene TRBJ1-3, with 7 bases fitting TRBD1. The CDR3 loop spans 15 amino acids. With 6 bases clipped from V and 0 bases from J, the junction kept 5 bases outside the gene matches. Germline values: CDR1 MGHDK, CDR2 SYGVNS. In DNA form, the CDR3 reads TGTGCCAGCAGCCTTGGGGACAGCTCTGGAAACACCATATATTTT. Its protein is CASSLGDSSGNTIYF.

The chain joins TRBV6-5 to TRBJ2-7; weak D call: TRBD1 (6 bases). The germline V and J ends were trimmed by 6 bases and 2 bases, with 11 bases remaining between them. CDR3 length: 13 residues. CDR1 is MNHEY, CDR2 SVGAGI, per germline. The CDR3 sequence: CASRDRTAYEQYF. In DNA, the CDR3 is TGTGCCAGCAGGGATAGGACAGCCTACGAGCAGTACTTC.

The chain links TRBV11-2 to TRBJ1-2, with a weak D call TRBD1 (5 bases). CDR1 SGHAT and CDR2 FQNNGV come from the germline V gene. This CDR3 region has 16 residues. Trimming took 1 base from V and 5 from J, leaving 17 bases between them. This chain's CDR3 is CASSLGGTGRKYGYTF. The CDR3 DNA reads TGTGCCAGCAGCTTAGGGGGTACAGGACGCAAATATGGCTACACCTTC.

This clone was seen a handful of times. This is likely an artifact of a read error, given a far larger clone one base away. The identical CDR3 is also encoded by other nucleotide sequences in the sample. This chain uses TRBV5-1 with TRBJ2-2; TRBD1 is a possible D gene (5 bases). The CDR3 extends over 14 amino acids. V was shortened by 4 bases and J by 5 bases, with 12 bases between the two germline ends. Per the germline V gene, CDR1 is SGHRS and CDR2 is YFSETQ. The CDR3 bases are TGCGCCAGCAGCCCAATAGGGGTTACCGGGGAGCTGTTTTTT. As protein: CASSPIGVTGELFF.

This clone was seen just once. CDR3 protein: CASSWGLAGNTGELFF. The DNA of the CDR3 is TGTGCCAGCAGCTGGGGACTAGCGGGGAACACCGGGGAGCTGTTTTTT. The V and J genes are TRBV9 and TRBJ2-2; 12 positions agree with TRBD2. CDR1 is SGDLS, CDR2 YYNGEE, per germline. Unmatched junction bases numbered 2, after V lost 4 bases and J lost 1 base. This CDR3 comprises 16 residues.

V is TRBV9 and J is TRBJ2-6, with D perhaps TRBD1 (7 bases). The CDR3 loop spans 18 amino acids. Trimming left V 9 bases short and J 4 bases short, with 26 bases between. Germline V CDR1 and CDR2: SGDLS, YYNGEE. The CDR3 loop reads CATKCWAGGGRGANVLTF. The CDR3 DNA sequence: TGTGCCACCAAATGCTGGGCAGGGGGAGGTAGAGGGGCCAACGTCCTGACTTTC. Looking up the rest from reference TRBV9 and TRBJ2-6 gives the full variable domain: DSGVTQTPKHLITATGQRVTLRCSPRSGDLSVYWYQQSLDQGLQFLIQYYNGEERAKGNILERFSAQQFPDLHSELNLSSLELGDSALYFCATKCWAGGGRGANVLTFGAGSRLTVL.

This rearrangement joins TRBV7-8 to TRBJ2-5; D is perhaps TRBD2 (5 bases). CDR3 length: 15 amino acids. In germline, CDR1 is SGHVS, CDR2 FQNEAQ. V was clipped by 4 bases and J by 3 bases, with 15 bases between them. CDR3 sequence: CASSSIGEYEETQYF. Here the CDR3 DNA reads TGTGCCAGCAGCTCCATTGGGGAGTACGAAGAGACCCAGTACTTC.

The CDR3 nucleotides read TGTGCCAGCAGCTCCGGACTGCCCGGAGACGAGCAGTACTTC. It codes for CASSSGLPGDEQYF. This chain connects TRBV5-6 to TRBJ2-5; TRBD2 is a possible D gene (5 bases). Judging by the DNA end, TRBJ2-7 fits better; the J call may be wrong. Per germline, CDR1 SGHDT and CDR2 YYEEEE. This CDR3 region has 14 residues.

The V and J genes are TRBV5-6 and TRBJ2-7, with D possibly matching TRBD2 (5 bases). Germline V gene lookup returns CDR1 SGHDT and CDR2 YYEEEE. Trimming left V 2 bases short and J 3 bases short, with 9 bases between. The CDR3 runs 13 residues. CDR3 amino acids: CASSLREHYEQYF. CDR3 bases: TGTGCCAGCAGCTTAAGGGAGCACTACGAGCAGTACTTC.

The CDR3 DNA is TGTGCCAGCAGTGTGGGACTAGCGGGGGGTCCCTACGAGCAGTACTTC. It translates to CASSVGLAGGPYEQYF. The chain employs TRBV2 and TRBJ2-7, with 15 bases identical to TRBD2. This CDR3 spans 16 amino acids. Germline V gene lookup returns CDR1 SNHLY and CDR2 FYNNEI. The junction had 3 bases not matched to a gene; V was cut back by 4 bases and J by 2 bases.

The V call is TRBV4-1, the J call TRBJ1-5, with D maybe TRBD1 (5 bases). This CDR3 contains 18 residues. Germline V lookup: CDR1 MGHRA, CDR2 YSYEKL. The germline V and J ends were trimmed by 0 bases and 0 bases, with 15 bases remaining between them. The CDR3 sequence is CASSQDGSGYHSNQPQHF. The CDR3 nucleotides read TGCGCCAGCAGCCAAGATGGTTCAGGGTACCATAGCAATCAGCCCCAGCATTTT.

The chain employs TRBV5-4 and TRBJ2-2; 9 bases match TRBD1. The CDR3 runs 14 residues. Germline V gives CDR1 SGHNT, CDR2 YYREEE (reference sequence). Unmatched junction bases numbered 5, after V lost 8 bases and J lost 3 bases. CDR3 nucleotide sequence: TGTGCCAGTACGGACAGGGGCGACACCGGGGAGCTGTTTTTT. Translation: CASTDRGDTGELFF.

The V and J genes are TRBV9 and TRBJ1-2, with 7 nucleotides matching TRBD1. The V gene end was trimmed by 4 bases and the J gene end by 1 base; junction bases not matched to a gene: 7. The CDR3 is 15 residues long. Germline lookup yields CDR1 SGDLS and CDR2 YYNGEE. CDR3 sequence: CASSSSRGVNYGYTF. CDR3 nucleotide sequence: TGTGCCAGCAGCTCCTCCAGGGGGGTTAACTATGGCTACACCTTC.

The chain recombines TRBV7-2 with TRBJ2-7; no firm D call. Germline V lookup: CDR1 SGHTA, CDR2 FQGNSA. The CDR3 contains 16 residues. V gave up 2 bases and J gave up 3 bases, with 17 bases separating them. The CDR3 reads CASSLYSALGGYEQYF. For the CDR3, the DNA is TGTGCCAGCAGCTTATACTCCGCCCTAGGTGGCTACGAGCAGTACTTC.

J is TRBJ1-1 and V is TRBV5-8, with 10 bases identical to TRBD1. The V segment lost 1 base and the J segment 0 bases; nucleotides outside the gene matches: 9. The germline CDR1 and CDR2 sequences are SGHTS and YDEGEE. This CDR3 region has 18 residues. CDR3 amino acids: CASSLRGTGVTMNTEAFF. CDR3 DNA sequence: TGTGCCAGCAGCTTGAGAGGGACAGGGGTGACCATGAACACTGAAGCTTTCTTT.

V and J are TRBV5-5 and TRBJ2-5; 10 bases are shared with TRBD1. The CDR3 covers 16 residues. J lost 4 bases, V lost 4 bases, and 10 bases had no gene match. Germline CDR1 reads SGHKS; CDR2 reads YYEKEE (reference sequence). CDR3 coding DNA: TGTGCCAGCAGCCACCGGGACAGGGGTACGAGAGAGACCCAGTACTTC. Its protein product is CASSHRDRGTRETQYF.

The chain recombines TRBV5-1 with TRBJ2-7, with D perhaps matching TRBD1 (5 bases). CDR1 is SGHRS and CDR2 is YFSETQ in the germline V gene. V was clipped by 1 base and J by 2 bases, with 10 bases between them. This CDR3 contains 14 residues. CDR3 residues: CASSLRGATYEQYF. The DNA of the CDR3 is TGCGCCAGCAGCTTGAGGGGCGCAACCTACGAGCAGTACTTC.

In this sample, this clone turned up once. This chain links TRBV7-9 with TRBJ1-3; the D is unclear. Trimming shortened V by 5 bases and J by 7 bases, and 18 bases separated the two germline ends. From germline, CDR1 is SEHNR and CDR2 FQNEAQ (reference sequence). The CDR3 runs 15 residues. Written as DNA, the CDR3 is TGTGCCAGCAGCCCCCTCCGGGCGGGAGGGAACACCATATATTTT. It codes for CASSPLRAGGNTIYF.

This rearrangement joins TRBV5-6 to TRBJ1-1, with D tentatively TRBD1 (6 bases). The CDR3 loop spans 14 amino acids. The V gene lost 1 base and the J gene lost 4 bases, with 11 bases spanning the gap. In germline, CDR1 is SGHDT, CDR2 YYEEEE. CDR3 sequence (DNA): TGTGCCAGCAGCTTGTGGGGGGGCCTCACTGAAGCTTTCTTT. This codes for CASSLWGGLTEAFF.

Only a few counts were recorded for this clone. The DNA for the CDR3 is TGTGCCAGCAGCGTAGGAGGTGCCCATGAAAAACTGTTTTTT. As protein: CASSVGGAHEKLFF. This chain uses TRBV9 with TRBJ1-4; D unresolved. The germline V gene encodes CDR1 SGDLS and CDR2 YYNGEE. CDR3 size: 14 residues. V was clipped by 0 bases and J by 6 bases, with 9 bases between them.

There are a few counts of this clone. The CDR3 reads CAISDTYEQYF. CDR3 in DNA: TGTGCCATCAGTGACACCTACGAGCAGTACTTC. The chain links TRBV10-3 to TRBJ2-7; D is uncertain. This CDR3 is built from 11 residues. V dropped 3 bases and J dropped 2 bases, with 2 bases sitting between them. Germline assignment: CDR1 ENHRY and CDR2 SYGVKD.